This T cell receptor (beta chain) was recovered during a study of blood T cell repertoires in COVID-19. Study background: The origin of the acute and convalescent COVID-19 samples was the United States, Italy and Spain. PBMCs, B-cell-depleted T cells, or T cells were the source of the cDNA or gDNA that made up the material.

The CDR3 runs to 16 residues. The trim removed 4 bases at V and 1 base at J, leaving 10 bases unmatched. Germline values: CDR1 SGHTA, CDR2 FQGNSA. Generated by immunoSEQ multiplex PCR, the TCRdb table keeps only in-frame clones and is missing some. The sample records about 190,000 clones, around 90% being singletons. The sequence derives from a man aged 40-50 years with acute or convalescent COVID-19. J is TRBJ2-7 and V is TRBV7-2; TRBD1 matches 7 bases. The sequencing input was peripheral blood. CDR3 residues: CASSSWGQSRSYEQYF. CDR3 coding DNA: TGTGCCAGCAGCTCTTGGGGACAGTCGAGATCCTACGAGCAGTACTTC.